The sequence of this T cell receptor (beta chain) was determined in a study of blood T cell repertoires in COVID-19. The overall study: Italy, Spain and the United States were the sources of the convalescent and acute COVID-19 samples. From T cells, B-cell-depleted T cells, or PBMCs came the material, which was cDNA or gDNA.

In the original workflow: Researchers report that nucleated cell counts were estimated from reference gene primer amplification. Clones were sequenced by immunoSEQ multiplex PCR, and TCRdb holds only the in-frame ones, with some missing. V and J calls and clone size are copied from that table; D and trimming were computed from the DNA. Here the sample spans about 200,000 clones, 84% being singletons. The origin of this receptor is a human donor in a cohort sampled during active COVID-19. Source material: peripheral blood.

The CDR3 bases are TGTGCCAGCAGCTTGCTAGGCCACACCGGGGAGCTGTTTTTT. It translates to CASSLLGHTGELFF. The J gene is TRBJ2-2, the V gene TRBV5-6; D call uncertain. The CDR3 is 14 residues long. Germline lookup yields CDR1 SGHDT and CDR2 YYEEEE. Trimming removed 1 base at V and 3 bases at J, with 7 bases between.